The sequence of this T cell receptor beta chain was determined in a study of metastatic and nonmetastatic thyroid tumors. The overall study: Comparative analysis of repertoires was undertaken across blood and tumor or nodule tissue obtained from malignant and benign thyroid patients. Study results and limitations: Within blood and tumor, benign nodules reportedly had significantly lower TCR beta diversity than malignant thyroid tumors did.

Using MiXCR, TCRdb reanalyzed the PCR reads. Of just under 20,000 clones in the sample, under 35% are singletons; the top ten hold 6.1%. In its sample, this clone was seen many times. Its antigen is undetermined. CDR1 and CDR2 from the germline V gene are SNHLY and FYNNEI. V gave up 4 bases and J gave up 1 base, with 4 bases separating them. This CDR3 comprises 12 residues. No patient received treatment before thyroid surgery. The J gene is TRBJ1-2, the V gene TRBV2, with D hard to call. The source is a female donor with papillary thyroid cancer or a benign thyroid nodule (not recorded which). Some clones in this sample may be carry-over from other donors' samples. Sequencing was done on a sample of blood. CDR3 sequence reads: CASSVNNYGYTF. The CDR3 bases are TGTGCCAGCAGTGTGAATAACTATGGCTACACCTTC. The full variable domain, with the rest looked up from reference TRBV2 and TRBJ1-2, is EPEVTQTPSHQVTQMGQEVILRCVPISNHLYFYWYRQILGQKVEFLVSFYNNEISEKSEIFDDQFSVERPDGSNFTLKIRSTKLEDSAMYFCASSVNNYGYTFGSGTRLTVV.